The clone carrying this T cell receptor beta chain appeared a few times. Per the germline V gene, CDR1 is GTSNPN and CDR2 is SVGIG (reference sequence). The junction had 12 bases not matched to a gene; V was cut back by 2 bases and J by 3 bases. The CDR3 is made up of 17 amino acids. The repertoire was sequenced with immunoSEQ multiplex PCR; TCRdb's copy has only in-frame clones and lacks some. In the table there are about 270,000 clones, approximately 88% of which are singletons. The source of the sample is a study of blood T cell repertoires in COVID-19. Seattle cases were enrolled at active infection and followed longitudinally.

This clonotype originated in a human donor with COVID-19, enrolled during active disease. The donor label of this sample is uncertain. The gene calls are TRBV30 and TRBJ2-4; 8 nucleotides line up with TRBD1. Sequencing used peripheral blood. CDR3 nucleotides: TGTGCCTGGAGTACTCACCCAGGGGGCGCAGGCAAAAACATTCAGTACTTC. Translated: CAWSTHPGGAGKNIQYF. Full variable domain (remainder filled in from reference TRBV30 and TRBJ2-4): SQTIHQWPATLVQPVGSPLSLECTVEGTSNPNLYWYRQAAGRGLQLLFYSVGIGQISSEVPQNLSASRPQDRQFILSSKKLLLSDSGFYLCAWSTHPGGAGKNIQYFGAGTRLSVL.